This T cell receptor beta chain was retrieved from a study of shared clonotypes between healthy human individuals (dated by TCRdb to 2018 to 2021). Regarding the research as a whole: The cohort comprised a couple of women and a few men aged 18 to 49 years. Between about 0.85 and 9.5 billion PBMCs per donor were obtained by leukapheresis. The study deeply sequenced blood TCR repertoires of about 5 healthy adults to estimate repertoire size and the extent of clonotype sharing between individuals. Different laboratories and diverse techniques were used to prepare libraries and sequence TCR repertoires, to increase sequencing depth and limit assay-specific biases. For each donor, CD4 naive and CD4 memory were each given three plates, CD8 naive was given two plates, and CD8 memory was given one plate. The full study reports these points: Sampling was restricted to blood, and TCR repertoires in tissues likely differ from the TCR repertoires found in blood. Estimated clonotype richness was generally larger for naive than for memory subsets. Rarefaction of sorted-subset datasets indicated incomplete sequencing despite the large sequencing depth. About 5% of naive CD4, around 3.5% of naive CD8, roughly 2.4% of memory CD4, and about 0.4% of memory CD8 clonotypes were shared across a few donors. Based on pairwise subsampling, the degree of clonotype sharing among donors was expected to be affected by sequencing depth. The small number of donors limited the genetic and exposure-history diversity represented. Compared with non-shared clonotypes, the clonotypes found in all four sorted-subset donors had higher generation probabilities.

The germline V gene encodes CDR1 SNHLY and CDR2 FYNNEI. V was cut back by 6 bases and J by 0 bases, leaving a gap of 15 bases between them. From the cysteine through the phenylalanine, the CDR3 covers 16 amino acids. Only CDR3 DNA is held: 48 bases, read in frame from base 1. CD8 naive samples consisted of CD45RO-negative cells that were positively selected for CCR7, yielding a CD45RA+CCR7+ population without TemRA cells. Healthy HIV-negative adults with no recently reported acute infections or vaccinations were included as donors. Only Caucasian adults living in Nashville, Tennessee, USA were represented among the donors. After blood collection by leukapheresis, PBMCs were isolated using Ficoll-Histopaque density gradient centrifugation and then cryopreserved in the vapor phase of liquid nitrogen. Purity and quantity of every magnetically sorted T cell population were checked by analytical flow cytometry. Genomic DNA was isolated from each sorted fraction and quantified by UV absorbance on a Nanodrop 2000c.

Using the deep immunoSEQ assay, TCR CDR3 regions were amplified from genomic DNA by multiplex PCR. Genomic DNA extracted from each cell subset was distributed evenly over all wells of several immunoSEQ 96-well plates, and each plate served as one replicate. For sorted subsets, each replicate PCR was loaded with around 200 ng genomic DNA, equivalent to 30,000 or so T cell genomes. The purified libraries were quantified using a Qubit 3.0 fluorometer, sized with a Bioanalyzer 2100, and then quantified again using the KAPA Library Quantification kit. Each immunoSEQ 96-well plate was sequenced on its own single-read 150-cycle Illumina NextSeq 550 flow cell. In the paper's pipeline: Because only junctional sequences without quality scores were contained in the immunoSEQ output, filtering matching that applied to full-length reads could not be performed. To assign V/J genes and CDR3, sequences were annotated using PyIR, a Python wrapper for IgBLAST v1.9, with IMGT germline references. Any read was removed if the V/J assignment was weak (E-value above 1e-6), the CDR3 was missing, or the read contained stop codons, out-of-frame junctions, or ambiguous translated residues. V3J clonotypes were defined as sequences sharing an identical inferred V gene, J gene, and CDR3 amino acid sequence. Percentage overlap between repertoires was computed as shared unique clonotypes divided by the size of the smaller repertoire. RTK rarefaction, the Chao1 estimator, and Recon v2.1 estimates of unobserved clonotypes were used to assess repertoire richness. Generation probabilities for all TCRbeta clonotypes obtained by the gDNA method from four donors were computed using OLGA. TCRdb holds this immuneACCESS table with in-frame rearrangements only. Some clones are missing; in checked studies, unresolved V genes explain under half, and the rest has no known cause. The V and J calls and clone size come from that table; D and trimming were worked out from the DNA. The sample table shows around 1,900,000 clones, and 90% to 95% are seen once. The ten biggest clones cover about 1.7% of the sample.

This clone was seen once. No antigen is known for it. Base quality data are lacking; no much larger clone is found one base away. The receptor chain draws on TRBV2 and TRBJ2-1; TRBD2 is a possible D gene, resting on 6 matching bases. This TCR was recovered from a man younger than 30 in good health. Some clones in this sample may be carry-over from other donors' samples. Input material: naive CD8+ T cells from PBMCs. What this sample's cell subset or site label stands for: CD45RA+CCR7+. The nucleotide sequence reads as follows: TGTGCCAGCAGGTATAGCGGAGCCGTCTCCTACAATGAGCAGTTCTTC. Its protein product is CASRYSGAVSYNEQFF.